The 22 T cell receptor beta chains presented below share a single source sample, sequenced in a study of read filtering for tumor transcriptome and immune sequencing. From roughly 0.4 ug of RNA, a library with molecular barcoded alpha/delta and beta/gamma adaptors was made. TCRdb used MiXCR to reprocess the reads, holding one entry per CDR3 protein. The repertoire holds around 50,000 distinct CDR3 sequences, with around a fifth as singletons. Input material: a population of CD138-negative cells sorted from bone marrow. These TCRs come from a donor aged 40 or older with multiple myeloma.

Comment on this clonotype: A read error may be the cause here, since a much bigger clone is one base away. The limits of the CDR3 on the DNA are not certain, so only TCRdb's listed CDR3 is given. The CDR3: CASSWGQGAVGELLF. V gene TRBV11-2 combines with J gene TRBJ2-2; the DNA was not compared with TRBD1, the D call given in the table. Termini included, the CDR3 measures 15 amino acids. Per germline, CDR1 SGHAT and CDR2 FQNNGV.

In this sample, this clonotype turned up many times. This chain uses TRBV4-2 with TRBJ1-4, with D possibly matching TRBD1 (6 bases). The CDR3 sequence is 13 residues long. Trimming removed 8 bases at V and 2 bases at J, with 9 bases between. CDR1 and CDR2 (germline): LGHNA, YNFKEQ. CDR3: CASEDRTNEKLFF. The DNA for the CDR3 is TGTGCCAGCGAAGACAGGACTAATGAAAAACTGTTTTTT.

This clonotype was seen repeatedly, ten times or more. CDR3 bases: TGTGCCAGCAGCCAAACAGGGGGCGCGGAGACCCAGTACTTC. Its translation is CASSQTGGAETQYF. V usage is TRBV3-1 and J usage is TRBJ2-5; TRBD1 agrees at 9 bases. Unmatched junction bases numbered 3, after V lost 2 bases and J lost 5 bases. Germline CDR1 LGHDT, CDR2 YNNKEL (reference sequence). The CDR3 has 14 amino acids.

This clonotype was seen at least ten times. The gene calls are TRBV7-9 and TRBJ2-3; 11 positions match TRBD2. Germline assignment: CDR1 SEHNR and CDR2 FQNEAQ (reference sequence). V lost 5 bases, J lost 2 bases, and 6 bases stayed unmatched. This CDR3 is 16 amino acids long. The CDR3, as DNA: TGTGCCAGCAGCCGGGGGACTAGCGGAAACACAGATACGCAGTATTTT. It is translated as CASSRGTSGNTDTQYF.

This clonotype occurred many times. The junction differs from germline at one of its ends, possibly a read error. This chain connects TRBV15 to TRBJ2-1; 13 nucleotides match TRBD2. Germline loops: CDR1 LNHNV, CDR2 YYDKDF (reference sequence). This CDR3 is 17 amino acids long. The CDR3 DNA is TGTGCCACCAGGGCCGGGACTAGCGGGGCGGACGGGGGTAAGCAGCTCTTC. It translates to CATRAGTSGADGGKQLF.

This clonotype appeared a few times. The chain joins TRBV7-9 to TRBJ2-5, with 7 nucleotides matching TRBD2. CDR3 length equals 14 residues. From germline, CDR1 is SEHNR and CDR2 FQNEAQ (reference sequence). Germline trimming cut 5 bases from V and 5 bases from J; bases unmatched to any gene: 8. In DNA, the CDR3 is TGTGCCAGCAGCCGTGCAAGCGGGAAGGAGACCCAGTACTTC. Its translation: CASSRASGKETQYF. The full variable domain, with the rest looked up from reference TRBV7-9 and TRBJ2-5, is DTGVSQNPRHKITKRGQNVTFRCDPISEHNRLYWYRQTLGQGPEFLTYFQNEAQLEKSRLLSDRFSAERPKGSFSTLEIQRTEQGDSAMYLCASSRASGKETQYFGPGTRLLVL.

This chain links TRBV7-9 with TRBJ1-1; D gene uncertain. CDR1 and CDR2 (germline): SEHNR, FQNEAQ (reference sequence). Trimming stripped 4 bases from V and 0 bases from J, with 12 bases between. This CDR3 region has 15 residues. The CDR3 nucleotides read TGTGCCAGCAGCTCCCTCGTGGGCATGAACACTGAAGCTTTCTTT. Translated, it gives CASSSLVGMNTEAFF.

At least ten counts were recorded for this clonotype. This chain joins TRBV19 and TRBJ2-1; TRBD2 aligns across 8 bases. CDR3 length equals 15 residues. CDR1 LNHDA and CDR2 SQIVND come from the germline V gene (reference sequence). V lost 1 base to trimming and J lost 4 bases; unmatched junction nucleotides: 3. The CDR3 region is CASSIGAGGYNEQFF. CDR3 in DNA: TGTGCCAGTAGTATAGGGGCGGGGGGATACAATGAGCAGTTCTTC.

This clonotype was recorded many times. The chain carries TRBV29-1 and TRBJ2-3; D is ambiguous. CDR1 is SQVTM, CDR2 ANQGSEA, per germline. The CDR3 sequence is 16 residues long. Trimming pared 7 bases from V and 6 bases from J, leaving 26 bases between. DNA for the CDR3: TGCAGCGCCGCCCCACGTGGAGCAATGACTGGGGATACGCAGTATTTT. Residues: CSAAPRGAMTGDTQYF.

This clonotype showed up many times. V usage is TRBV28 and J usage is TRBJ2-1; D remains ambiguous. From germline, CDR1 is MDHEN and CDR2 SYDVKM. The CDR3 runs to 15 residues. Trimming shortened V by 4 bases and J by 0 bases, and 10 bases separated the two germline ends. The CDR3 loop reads CASSSDTSSYNEQFF. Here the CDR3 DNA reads TGTGCCAGCAGTTCCGACACGAGCTCCTACAATGAGCAGTTCTTC.

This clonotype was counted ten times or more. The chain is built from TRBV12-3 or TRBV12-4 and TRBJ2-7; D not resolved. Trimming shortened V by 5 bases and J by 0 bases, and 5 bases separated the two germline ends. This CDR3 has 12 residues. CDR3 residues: CASSPDSYEQYF. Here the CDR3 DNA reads TGTGCCAGCAGTCCCGACTCCTACGAGCAGTACTTC.

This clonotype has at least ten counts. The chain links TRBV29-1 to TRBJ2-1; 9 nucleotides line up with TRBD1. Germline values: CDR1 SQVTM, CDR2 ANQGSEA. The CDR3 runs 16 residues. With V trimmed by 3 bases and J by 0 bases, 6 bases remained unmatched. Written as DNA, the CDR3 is TGCAGCGTTGATTTACCGGGACAGGGCTCCTACAATGAGCAGTTCTTC. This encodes CSVDLPGQGSYNEQFF.

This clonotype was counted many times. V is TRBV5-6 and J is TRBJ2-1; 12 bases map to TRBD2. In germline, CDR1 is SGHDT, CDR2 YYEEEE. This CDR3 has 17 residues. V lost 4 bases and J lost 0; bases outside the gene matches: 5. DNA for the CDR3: TGTGCCAGCAGCGGACTAGCGGGATCAACCTCCTACAATGAGCAGTTCTTC. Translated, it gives CASSGLAGSTSYNEQFF.

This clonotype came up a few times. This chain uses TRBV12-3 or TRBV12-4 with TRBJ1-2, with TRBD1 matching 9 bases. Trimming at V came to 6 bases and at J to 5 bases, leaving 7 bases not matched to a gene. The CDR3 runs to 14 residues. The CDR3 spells CASSPLDRGYGYTF. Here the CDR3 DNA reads TGTGCCAGCAGCCCCCTGGACAGGGGATATGGCTACACCTTC.

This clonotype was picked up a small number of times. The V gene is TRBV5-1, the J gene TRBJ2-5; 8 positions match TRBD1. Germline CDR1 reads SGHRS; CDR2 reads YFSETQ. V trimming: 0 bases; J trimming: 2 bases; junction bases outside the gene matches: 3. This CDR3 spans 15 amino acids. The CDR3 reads CASSLGGQGQETQYF. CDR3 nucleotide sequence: TGCGCCAGCAGCTTGGGCGGACAGGGACAAGAGACCCAGTACTTC.

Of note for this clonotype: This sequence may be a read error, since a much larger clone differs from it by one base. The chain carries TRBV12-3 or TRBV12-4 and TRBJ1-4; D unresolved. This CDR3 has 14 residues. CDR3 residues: CASSQRGTKEKLFF. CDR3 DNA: TGTGCCAGCAGTCAGCGGGGAACTAAAGAAAAACTGTTTTTT.

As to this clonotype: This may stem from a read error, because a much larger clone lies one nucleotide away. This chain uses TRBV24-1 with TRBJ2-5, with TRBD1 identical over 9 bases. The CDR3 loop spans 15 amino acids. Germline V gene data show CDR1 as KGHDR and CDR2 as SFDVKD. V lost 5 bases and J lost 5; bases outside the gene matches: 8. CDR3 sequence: CATSGRQGGTETQYF. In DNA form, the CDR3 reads TGTGCCACCAGTGGGAGACAGGGGGGTACGGAGACCCAGTACTTC.

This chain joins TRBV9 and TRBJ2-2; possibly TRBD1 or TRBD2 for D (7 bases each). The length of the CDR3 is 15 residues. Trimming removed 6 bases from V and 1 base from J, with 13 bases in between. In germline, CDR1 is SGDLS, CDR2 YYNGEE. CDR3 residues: CASMGGTENTGELFF. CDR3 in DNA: TGTGCCAGCATGGGGGGGACAGAGAACACCGGGGAGCTGTTTTTT.

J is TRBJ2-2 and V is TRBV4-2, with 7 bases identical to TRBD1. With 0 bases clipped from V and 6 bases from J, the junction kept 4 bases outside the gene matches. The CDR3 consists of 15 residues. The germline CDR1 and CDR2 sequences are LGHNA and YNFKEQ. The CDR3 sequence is CASSQDVTGAGELFF. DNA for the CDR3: TGTGCCAGCAGCCAAGACGTCACAGGGGCCGGGGAGCTGTTTTTT.

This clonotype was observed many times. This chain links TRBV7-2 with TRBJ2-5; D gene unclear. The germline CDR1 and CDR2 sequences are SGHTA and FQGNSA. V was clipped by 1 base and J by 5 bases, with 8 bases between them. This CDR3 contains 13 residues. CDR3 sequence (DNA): TGTGCCAGCAGCTTAGTTCGTGGCGAGACCCAGTACTTC. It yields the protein CASSLVRGETQYF.

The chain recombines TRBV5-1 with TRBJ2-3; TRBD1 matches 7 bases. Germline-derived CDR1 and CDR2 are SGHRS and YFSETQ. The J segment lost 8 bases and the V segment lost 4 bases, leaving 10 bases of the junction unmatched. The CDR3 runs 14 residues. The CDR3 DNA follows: TGCGCCAGCAGCAAGCAAGGGGGCGATCGTACGCAGTATTTT. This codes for CASSKQGGDRTQYF.

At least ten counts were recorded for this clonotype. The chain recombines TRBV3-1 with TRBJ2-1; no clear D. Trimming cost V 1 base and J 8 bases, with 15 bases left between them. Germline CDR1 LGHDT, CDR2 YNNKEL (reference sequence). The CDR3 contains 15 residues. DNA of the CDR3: TGTGCCAGCAGCCAAGGTGTCTATCCGTCACATGAGCAGTTCTTC. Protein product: CASSQGVYPSHEQFF.